Below are 27 T cell receptor beta chains sequenced from a single sample in a study of metastatic and nonmetastatic thyroid tumors (TCRdb year 2020). Libraries were constructed by PCR. Sequencing took place on an Illumina HiSeq 4000. TCRdb took the public reads, trimmed them with fastp at Q25, ran MiXCR for clone calling and kept in-frame beta chains. In this sample the table shows approximately 20,000 clones, around 40% of which occur a single time. About 26% of the sample comes from the top ten. Before undergoing thyroid surgery, none of the patients had been given any kind of treatment. The material sequenced was tumor tissue. The receptors shown here come from a female donor with papillary thyroid cancer or a benign thyroid nodule (not recorded which). Some clones in this sample may be carry-over from other donors' samples.

The gene calls are TRBV7-6 and TRBJ2-2; 7 nucleotides match TRBD1. The CDR3 covers 15 residues. The V segment lost 1 base and the J segment 4 bases; nucleotides outside the gene matches: 3. Germline V gene lookup returns CDR1 SGHVS and CDR2 FNYEAQ. DNA for the CDR3: TGTGCCAGCAGCTTAGGACAGGGAGTCACCGGGGAGCTGTTTTTT. Translation gives CASSLGQGVTGELFF. The variable domain in full, with the rest retrieved from reference TRBV7-6 and TRBJ2-2, is GAGVSQSPRYKVTKRGQDVALRCDPISGHVSLYWYRQALGQGPEFLTYFNYEAQQDKSGLPNDRFSAERPEGSISTLTIQRTEQRDSAMYRCASSLGQGVTGELFFGEGSRLTVL.

The chain combines TRBV15 with TRBJ2-3; possibly TRBD2 for D (5 bases). This CDR3 has 16 amino acids. Trimming took 4 bases from V and 3 from J, leaving 17 bases between them. Germline CDR1 is LNHNV and CDR2 is YYDKDF (reference sequence). The CDR3: CATSMRVAKSTDTQYF. The CDR3, as DNA: TGTGCCACCAGCATGCGGGTAGCCAAGAGTACAGATACGCAGTATTTT.

V usage is TRBV10-3 and J usage is TRBJ1-5; 7 bases match TRBD1. This CDR3 has 15 residues. In germline, CDR1 is ENHRY, CDR2 SYGVKD. J lost 5 bases, V lost 3 bases, and 7 bases had no gene match. The CDR3 sequence is CAISDQGGRYQPQHF. In nucleotides, the CDR3 is TGTGCCATCAGTGACCAGGGGGGGAGATATCAGCCCCAGCATTTT.

This sequence joins TRBV27 and TRBJ1-6; D is unclear. Germline-derived CDR1 and CDR2 are MNHEY and SMNVEV (reference sequence). V was trimmed by 5 bases and J by 9 bases, leaving 14 bases between them. This CDR3 has 14 amino acids. CDR3 sequence: CASSRSIVGSPLHF. The CDR3 DNA reads TGTGCCAGCAGTCGTTCTATCGTAGGTTCACCCCTCCACTTT.

This clone was counted once. The rearrangement uses TRBV5-1 and TRBJ2-7, with no clear D. The V and J ends lost 9 bases and 2 bases respectively, with 18 bases between them. CDR3 size: 14 residues. Per the germline V gene, CDR1 is SGHRS and CDR2 is YFSETQ. The CDR3 nucleotides read TGCGCCACTGCACCAGGCTTACCTACCTACGAGCAGTACTTC. The encoded protein is CATAPGLPTYEQYF.

Concerning this clone itself: This CDR3 fails to terminate in the conserved phenylalanine or tryptophan, so it likely reflects a read error. This sequence joins TRBV20-1 and TRBJ2-1; D perhaps matches TRBD2 (7 bases). Trimming shortened V by 1 base and J by 10 bases, and 14 bases separated the two germline ends. The CDR3 is 13 amino acids. Looked up from germline, CDR1 is DFQATT and CDR2 is SNEGSKA (reference sequence). The CDR3 reads CSARVGGEREQFL. The DNA for the CDR3 is TGCAGTGCTAGAGTAGGGGGGGAAAGGGAGCAGTTCTTA.

V is TRBV28 and J is TRBJ1-5, with D uncertain. CDR3 length: 14 amino acids. With 2 bases removed from V and 5 bases from J, the gap between germline ends came to 10 bases. Germline assignment: CDR1 MDHEN and CDR2 SYDVKM. The DNA for the CDR3 is TGTGCCAGCAGTTTAACCGGGATTGATCAGCCCCAGCATTTT. Translation gives CASSLTGIDQPQHF. Full variable domain (rest looked up from reference TRBV28 and TRBJ1-5): DVKVTQSSRYLVKRTGEKVFLECVQDMDHENMFWYRQDPGLGLRLIYFSYDVKMKEKGDIPEGYSVSREKKERFSLILESASTNQTSMYLCASSLTGIDQPQHFGDGTRLSIL.

This chain connects TRBV28 to TRBJ1-2; possible D gene TRBD1, 6 bases. CDR1 is MDHEN and CDR2 is SYDVKM in the germline V gene. The CDR3 consists of 14 residues. The V end lost 6 bases, the J end lost 2 bases, and 13 bases lay between the germline ends. The CDR3 DNA sequence: TGTGCCAGCAGAAGAACAGGGTTAAACTATGGCTACACCTTC. Translating it yields CASRRTGLNYGYTF.

This clone was found once. The chain joins TRBV4-1 to TRBJ2-7; D is undetermined. The CDR3 covers 13 residues. Per germline, CDR1 MGHRA and CDR2 YSYEKL. Trimming took off 4 bases at V and 2 bases at J, with 9 bases between the two ends. CDR3 protein: CASSPGATYEQYF. CDR3 in DNA: TGCGCCAGCAGCCCAGGCGCTACCTACGAGCAGTACTTC.

V usage is TRBV27 and J usage is TRBJ2-1, with 8 bases lining up with TRBD2. J was trimmed by 6 bases and V by 9 bases; bases with no gene match: 19. The CDR3 contains 17 residues. Germline V CDR1 and CDR2: MNHEY, SMNVEV (reference sequence). The CDR3 DNA sequence: TGTGCCAGTATTAAAGCGGGGGCTATCGGGAGAGGCAATGAGCAGTTCTTC. Its translation: CASIKAGAIGRGNEQFF.

This clone has a handful of counts. The chain is built from TRBV6-5 and TRBJ1-1; unclear D gene. The CDR3 is made up of 14 amino acids. The germline CDR1 and CDR2 sequences are MNHEY and SVGAGI. Deletions cut 2 bases from V and 1 base from J, with 8 bases between. In nucleotides, the CDR3 is TGTGCCAGCAGTTACCTGACCGCGAACACTGAAGCTTTCTTT. Its translation: CASSYLTANTEAFF.

This clone showed up just a few times. The chain is built from TRBV6-1 and TRBJ1-6, with D perhaps matching TRBD1 (6 bases). In germline, CDR1 is MNHNS, CDR2 SASEGT. V was trimmed by 1 base and J by 8 bases, leaving 12 bases between them. The CDR3 sequence is 15 residues long. The CDR3 sequence is CASSEVGQGYSPLHF. The CDR3 DNA reads as TGTGCCAGCAGTGAAGTGGGGCAGGGGTATTCACCCCTCCACTTT.

V gene TRBV7-8 combines with J gene TRBJ2-2, with a weak D call TRBD1 (6 bases). Trimming removed 2 bases from V and 4 bases from J, with 14 bases in between. From germline, CDR1 is SGHVS and CDR2 FQNEAQ. This CDR3 region has 16 residues. The CDR3 DNA is TGTGCCAGCAGCTTAAGAACAGGGATGTCCACCGGGGAGCTGTTTTTT. This encodes CASSLRTGMSTGELFF.

This chain links TRBV20-1 with TRBJ2-3; D may be TRBD2 (5 bases). The CDR3 is 13 residues long. Germline loops: CDR1 DFQATT, CDR2 SNEGSKA (reference sequence). V dropped 1 base and J dropped 2 bases, with 7 bases sitting between them. The CDR3 spells CSARVSVTDTQYF. CDR3 nucleotides: TGCAGTGCTAGAGTTAGCGTCACAGATACGCAGTATTTT.

This clone has just one count. V gene TRBV7-2 combines with J gene TRBJ1-5, with D perhaps matching TRBD1 (5 bases). V was pared by 5 bases and J by 4 bases, with 21 bases between. CDR1 and CDR2 (germline): SGHTA, FQGNSA. The CDR3 length is 17 residues. The CDR3 DNA follows: TGTGCCAGCAGCCTAGGGCAGGGTGGGGTCGGAAATCAGCCCCAGCATTTT. This codes for CASSLGQGGVGNQPQHF. The variable domain in full, with the rest retrieved from reference TRBV7-2 and TRBJ1-5, is GAGVSQSPSNKVTEKGKDVELRCDPISGHTALYWYRQSLGQGLEFLIYFQGNSAPDKSGLPSDRFSAERTGGSVSTLTIQRTQQEDSAVYLCASSLGQGGVGNQPQHFGDGTRLSIL.

The V and J genes are TRBV30 and TRBJ2-2; D is unclear. V was trimmed by 1 base and J by 5 bases, leaving 2 bases between them. The length of the CDR3 is 11 residues. CDR1 is GTSNPN and CDR2 is SVGIG in the germline V gene (reference sequence). The CDR3 DNA reads TGTGCCTGGAGTGGGACCGGGGAGCTGTTTTTT. As protein: CAWSGTGELFF. The whole variable domain, remainder taken from reference TRBV30 and TRBJ2-2, is SQTIHQWPATLVQPVGSPLSLECTVEGTSNPNLYWYRQAAGRGLQLLFYSVGIGQISSEVPQNLSASRPQDRQFILSSKKLLLSDSGFYLCAWSGTGELFFGEGSRLTVL.

This sequence joins TRBV20-1 and TRBJ2-7; 11 bases fit TRBD2. This CDR3 is 14 amino acids long. CDR1 DFQATT and CDR2 SNEGSKA come from the germline V gene (reference sequence). Trimming took 0 bases from V and 7 from J; bases not matched to a gene: 5. The DNA for the CDR3 is TGCAGTGCTAGAGAGTTTCTAGCGGGAGGTGAGCAGTACTTC. Its protein is CSAREFLAGGEQYF.

The rearrangement uses TRBV12-3 or TRBV12-4 and TRBJ2-7, with D perhaps assigned TRBD1 or TRBD2 (5 bases each). CDR3 length equals 14 residues. V dropped 3 bases and J dropped 2 bases, with 11 bases sitting between them. The CDR3 loop is CASSLNPGPYEQYF. The CDR3, as DNA: TGTGCCAGCAGTTTGAATCCGGGGCCCTACGAGCAGTACTTC.

CDR3 amino acids: CASRTTARTGELFF. For the CDR3, the DNA is TGTGCCAGTAGAACGACAGCACGGACCGGGGAGCTGTTTTTT. V gene TRBV19 combines with J gene TRBJ2-2; the D gene is possibly TRBD1 (5 bases). V dropped 6 bases and J dropped 5 bases, with 13 bases sitting between them. The germline CDR1 and CDR2 sequences are LNHDA and SQIVND (reference sequence). The CDR3 consists of 14 residues.

DNA for the CDR3: TGTGCCATCAGTGAGTCCGGACAGGGGGTTGGAAAACTGTTTTTT. Its translation is CAISESGQGVGKLFF. This chain connects TRBV10-3 to TRBJ1-4, with 10 bases fitting TRBD1. The CDR3 runs to 15 residues. V dropped 0 bases and J dropped 10; count of bases not matched to a gene: 5. CDR1 is ENHRY and CDR2 is SYGVKD in the germline V gene.

The chain combines TRBV27 with TRBJ1-5; 9 nucleotides align to TRBD1. This CDR3 has 14 amino acids. From germline, CDR1 is MNHEY and CDR2 SMNVEV (reference sequence). After removal of 5 bases from V and 9 bases from J, the junction contained 8 bases not matched to a gene. The DNA for the CDR3 is TGTGCCAGCAGTACCGACAGGGGGAAACCGCCCCAGCATTTT. Its translation: CASSTDRGKPPQHF.

The V call is TRBV20-1, the J call TRBJ2-7; D remains ambiguous. The V gene's germline CDR1 is DFQATT and CDR2 SNEGSKA (reference sequence). The CDR3 loop spans 11 amino acids. The germline V and J ends were trimmed by 6 bases and 0 bases, with 6 bases remaining between them. Here the CDR3 reads CSALVSYEQYF. The CDR3 DNA follows: TGCAGTGCCCTCGTCTCCTACGAGCAGTACTTC.

V usage is TRBV3-1 and J usage is TRBJ2-3; possibly TRBD1 for D (5 bases). Germline CDR1 LGHDT, CDR2 YNNKEL (reference sequence). The CDR3 totals 14 residues. Deletions cut 1 base from V and 6 bases from J, with 11 bases between. CDR3 sequence reads: CASSQVDRMDTQYF. CDR3 nucleotide sequence: TGTGCCAGCAGCCAAGTTGACAGAATGGATACGCAGTATTTT.

In this sample, this clone turned up a few times. The chain combines TRBV12-3 or TRBV12-4 with TRBJ1-3; D is ambiguous. Between the trimmed V and J ends, which lost 4 bases and 0 bases, there was a span of 7 bases. The CDR3 sequence is 14 residues long. CDR3 sequence (DNA): TGTGCCAGCAGTTCAGGTTTCTCTGGAAACACCATATATTTT. It translates to CASSSGFSGNTIYF.

The table lists this clone with a few counts. This sequence joins TRBV25-1 and TRBJ2-3; 7 bases map to TRBD1. This CDR3 region has 15 residues. The J segment lost 3 bases and the V segment lost 3 bases, leaving 6 bases of the junction unmatched. The germline V gene encodes CDR1 MGHDK and CDR2 SYGVNS. The CDR3 nucleotides are TGTGCCAGCAGTGATGGGACAGAAAGGACAGATACGCAGTATTTT. Translating gives CASSDGTERTDTQYF. Looking up the rest from reference TRBV25-1 and TRBJ2-3 gives the full variable domain: EADIYQTPRYLVIGTGKKITLECSQTMGHDKMYWYQQDPGMELHLIHYSYGVNSTEKGDLSSESTVSRIRTEHFPLTLESARPSHTSQYLCASSDGTERTDTQYFGPGTRLTVL.

This clone occurred a few times. This sequence joins TRBV6-1 and TRBJ1-5, with TRBD1 identical over 8 bases. The CDR3 totals 16 residues. Germline assignment: CDR1 MNHNS and CDR2 SASEGT. Germline trimming cut 2 bases from V and 1 base from J; bases unmatched to any gene: 4. DNA of the CDR3: TGTGCCAGCAGTGAACAGGGGGCGGGGAGCAATCAGCCCCAGCATTTT. It translates to CASSEQGAGSNQPQHF.

The CDR3 DNA follows: TGCGCCAGCAGCTTCGGACTAGCGGGAGTAGAATACGAGCAGTACTTC. Its protein is CASSFGLAGVEYEQYF. The V and J genes are TRBV5-1 and TRBJ2-7; 13 nucleotides match TRBD2. The CDR3 runs 16 residues. V lost 2 bases to trimming and J lost 4 bases; unmatched junction nucleotides: 6. Germline CDR1 reads SGHRS; CDR2 reads YFSETQ.